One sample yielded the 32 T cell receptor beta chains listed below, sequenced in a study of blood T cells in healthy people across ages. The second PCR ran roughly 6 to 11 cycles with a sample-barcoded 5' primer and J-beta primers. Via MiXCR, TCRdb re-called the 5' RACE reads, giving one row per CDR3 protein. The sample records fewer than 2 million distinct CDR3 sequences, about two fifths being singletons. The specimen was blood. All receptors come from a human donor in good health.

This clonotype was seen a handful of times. For the CDR3, the DNA is TGTGCCAGCAGGCGGACAGGGGGATCCTACGAGCAGTACTTC. As protein: CASRRTGGSYEQYF. V gene TRBV27 combines with J gene TRBJ2-7, with TRBD1 identical over 10 bases. The germline V gene encodes CDR1 MNHEY and CDR2 SMNVEV (reference sequence). V shed 6 bases, J shed 1 base, and the junction held 3 bases outside the gene matches. This CDR3 is 14 amino acids long.

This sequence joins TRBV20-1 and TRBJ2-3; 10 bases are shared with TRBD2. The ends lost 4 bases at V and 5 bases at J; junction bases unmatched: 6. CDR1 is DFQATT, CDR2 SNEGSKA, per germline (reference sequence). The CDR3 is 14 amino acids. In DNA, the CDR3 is TGCAGTGCTATTAGCGGGGGGCCACTAGATACGCAGTATTTT. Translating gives CSAISGGPLDTQYF.

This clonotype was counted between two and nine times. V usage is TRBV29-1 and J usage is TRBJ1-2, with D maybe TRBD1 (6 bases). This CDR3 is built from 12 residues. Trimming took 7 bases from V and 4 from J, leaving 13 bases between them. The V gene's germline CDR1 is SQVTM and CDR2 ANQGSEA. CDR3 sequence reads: CSGTLGAYGYTF. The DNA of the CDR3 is TGCAGCGGGACATTGGGGGCCTATGGCTACACCTTC.

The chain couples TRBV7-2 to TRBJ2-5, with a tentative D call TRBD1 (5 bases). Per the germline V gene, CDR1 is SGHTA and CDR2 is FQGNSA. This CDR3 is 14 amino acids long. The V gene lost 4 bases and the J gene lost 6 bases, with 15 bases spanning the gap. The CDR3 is CASSSGAGLQTQYF. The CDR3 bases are TGTGCCAGCAGCTCTGGGGCAGGTCTGCAGACCCAGTACTTC.

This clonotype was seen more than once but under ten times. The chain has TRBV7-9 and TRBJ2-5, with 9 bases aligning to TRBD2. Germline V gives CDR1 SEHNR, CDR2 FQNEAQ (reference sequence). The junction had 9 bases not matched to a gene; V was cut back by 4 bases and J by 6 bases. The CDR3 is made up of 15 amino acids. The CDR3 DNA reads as TGTGCCAGCAGCTCCCCCGGGACTAGCCTTCAGACCCAGTACTTC. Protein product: CASSSPGTSLQTQYF.

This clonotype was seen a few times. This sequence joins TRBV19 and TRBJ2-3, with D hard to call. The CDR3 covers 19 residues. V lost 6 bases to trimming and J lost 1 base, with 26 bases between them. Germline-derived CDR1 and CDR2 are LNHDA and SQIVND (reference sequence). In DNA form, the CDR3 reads TGTGCCAGTAGCCACCAGAGGAGCCACATTGGCTTGGGCACAGATACGCAGTATTTT. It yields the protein CASSHQRSHIGLGTDTQYF.

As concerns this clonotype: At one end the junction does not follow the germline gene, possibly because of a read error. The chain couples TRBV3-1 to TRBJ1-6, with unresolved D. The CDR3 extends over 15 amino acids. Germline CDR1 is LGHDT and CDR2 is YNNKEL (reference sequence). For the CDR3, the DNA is TGTGCCAACAGCCAAGGACCGGGAAAGAATTCAGCCCTCCACTTT. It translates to CANSQGPGKNSALHF.

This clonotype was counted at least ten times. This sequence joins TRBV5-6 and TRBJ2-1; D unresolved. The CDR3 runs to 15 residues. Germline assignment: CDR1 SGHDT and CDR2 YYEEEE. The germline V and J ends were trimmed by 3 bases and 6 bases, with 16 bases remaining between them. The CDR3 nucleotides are TGTGCCAGCAGCTATTATAGTTATTCGGGCAATGAGCAGTTCTTC. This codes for CASSYYSYSGNEQFF.

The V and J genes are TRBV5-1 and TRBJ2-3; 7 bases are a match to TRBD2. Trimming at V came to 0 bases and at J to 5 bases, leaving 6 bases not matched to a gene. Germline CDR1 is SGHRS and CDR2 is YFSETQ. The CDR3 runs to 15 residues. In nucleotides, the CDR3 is TGCGCCAGCAGCTTGGGACTAGCTGTAGGAGATACGCAGTATTTT. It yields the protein CASSLGLAVGDTQYF.

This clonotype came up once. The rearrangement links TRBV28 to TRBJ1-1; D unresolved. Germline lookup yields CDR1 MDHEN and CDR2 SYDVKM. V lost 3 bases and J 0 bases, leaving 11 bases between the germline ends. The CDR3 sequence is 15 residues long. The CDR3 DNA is TGTGCCAGCAGTTTGTGGACGAGCATGAACACTGAAGCTTTCTTT. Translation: CASSLWTSMNTEAFF.

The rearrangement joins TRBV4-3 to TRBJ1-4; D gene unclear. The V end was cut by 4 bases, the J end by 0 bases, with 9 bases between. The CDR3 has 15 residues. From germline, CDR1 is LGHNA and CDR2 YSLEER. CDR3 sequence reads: CASSPQMATNEKLFF. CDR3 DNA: TGCGCCAGCAGCCCTCAGATGGCAACTAATGAAAAACTGTTTTTT.

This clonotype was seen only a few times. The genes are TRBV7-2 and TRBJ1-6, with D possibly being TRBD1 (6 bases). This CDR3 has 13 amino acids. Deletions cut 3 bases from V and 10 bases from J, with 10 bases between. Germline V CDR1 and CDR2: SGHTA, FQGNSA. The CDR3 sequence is CASSFGQPSPLHF. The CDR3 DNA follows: TGTGCCAGCAGCTTTGGACAGCCCTCACCCCTCCACTTT.

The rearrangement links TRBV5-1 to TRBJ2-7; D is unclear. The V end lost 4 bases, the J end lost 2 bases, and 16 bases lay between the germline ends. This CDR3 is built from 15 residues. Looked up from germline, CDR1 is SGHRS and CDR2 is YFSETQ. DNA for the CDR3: TGCGCCAGCAGCCCGGAGTTGTCAGAACCCTACGAGCAGTACTTC. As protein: CASSPELSEPYEQYF.

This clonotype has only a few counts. DNA of the CDR3: TGTGCCAGCAGAGACGGACAGGGGGACACCGGGGAGCTGTTTTTT. Translated, it gives CASRDGQGDTGELFF. The chain joins TRBV27 to TRBJ2-2; 10 bases line up with TRBD1. V shed 6 bases, J shed 3 bases, and the junction held 4 bases outside the gene matches. Germline CDR1 reads MNHEY; CDR2 reads SMNVEV (reference sequence). There are 15 residues in the CDR3.

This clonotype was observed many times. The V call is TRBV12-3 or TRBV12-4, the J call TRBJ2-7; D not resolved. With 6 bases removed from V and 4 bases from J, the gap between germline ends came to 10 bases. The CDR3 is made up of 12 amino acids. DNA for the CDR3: TGTGCCAGCAGCCCTAGGACGTACGAGCAGTACTTC. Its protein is CASSPRTYEQYF.

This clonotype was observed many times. CDR3 amino acids: CASSLLGSQHF. CDR3 coding DNA: TGTGCCAGCAGCTTACTCGGATCCCAGCATTTT. The genes are TRBV7-2 and TRBJ1-5; D is unclear. V lost 2 bases, J lost 11 bases, and 7 bases lay in between. Germline V CDR1 and CDR2: SGHTA, FQGNSA. The CDR3 is made up of 11 amino acids.

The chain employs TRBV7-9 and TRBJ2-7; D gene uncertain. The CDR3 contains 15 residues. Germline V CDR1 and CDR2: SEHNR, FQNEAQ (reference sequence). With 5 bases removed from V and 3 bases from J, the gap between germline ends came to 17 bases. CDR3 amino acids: CASSPGQDRHYEQYF. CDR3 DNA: TGTGCCAGCAGCCCCGGCCAGGACCGTCACTACGAGCAGTACTTC.

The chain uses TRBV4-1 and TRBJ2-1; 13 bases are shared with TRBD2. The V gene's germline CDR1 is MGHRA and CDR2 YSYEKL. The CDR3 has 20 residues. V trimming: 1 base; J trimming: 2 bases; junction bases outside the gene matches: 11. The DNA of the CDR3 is TGCGCCAGCAGCCAAGTTACCGGGACTAGCGGGGCGACGCCCTACAATGAGCAGTTCTTC. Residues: CASSQVTGTSGATPYNEQFF.

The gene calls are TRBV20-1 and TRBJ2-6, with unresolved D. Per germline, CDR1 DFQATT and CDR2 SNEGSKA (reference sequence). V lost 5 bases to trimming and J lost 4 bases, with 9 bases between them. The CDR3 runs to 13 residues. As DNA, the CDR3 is TGCAGTGCTTGGGCGGCCGGGGCCAACGTCCTGACTTTC. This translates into CSAWAAGANVLTF.

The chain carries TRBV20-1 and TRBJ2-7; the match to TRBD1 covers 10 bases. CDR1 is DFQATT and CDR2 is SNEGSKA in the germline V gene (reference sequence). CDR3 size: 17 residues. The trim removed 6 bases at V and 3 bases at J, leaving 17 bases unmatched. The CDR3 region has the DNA TGCAGTGCCCCCGGGACAGGGGCCTCTACGGGTTACTACGAGCAGTACTTC. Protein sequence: CSAPGTGASTGYYEQYF.

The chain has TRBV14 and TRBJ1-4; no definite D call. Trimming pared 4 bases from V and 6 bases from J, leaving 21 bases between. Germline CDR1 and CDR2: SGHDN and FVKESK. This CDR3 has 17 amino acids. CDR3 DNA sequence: TGTGCCAGCAGCCTACAAAAAGGAGGGCACCCAGATGAAAAACTGTTTTTT. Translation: CASSLQKGGHPDEKLFF.

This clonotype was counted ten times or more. CDR3 region: CASSSWDEQYF. The CDR3 nucleotides are TGTGCCAGCAGTTCCTGGGACGAGCAGTACTTC. J is TRBJ2-7 and V is TRBV12-3 or TRBV12-4; D not certain. V gave up 4 bases and J gave up 5 bases, with 6 bases separating them. The CDR3 is made up of 11 amino acids.

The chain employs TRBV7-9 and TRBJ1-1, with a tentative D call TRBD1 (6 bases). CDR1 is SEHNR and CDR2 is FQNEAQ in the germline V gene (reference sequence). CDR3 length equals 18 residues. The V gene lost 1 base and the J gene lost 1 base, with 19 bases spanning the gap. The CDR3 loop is CASSLEVERGGRNTEAFF. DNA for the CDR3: TGTGCCAGCAGCTTAGAGGTTGAGAGGGGGGGACGGAACACTGAAGCTTTCTTT.

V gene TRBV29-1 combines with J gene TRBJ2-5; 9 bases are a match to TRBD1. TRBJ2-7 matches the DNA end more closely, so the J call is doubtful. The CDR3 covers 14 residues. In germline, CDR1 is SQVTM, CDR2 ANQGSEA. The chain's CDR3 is CSVVPGQGPYEQYF. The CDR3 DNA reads TGCAGCGTTGTACCGGGACAGGGCCCCTACGAGCAGTACTTC.

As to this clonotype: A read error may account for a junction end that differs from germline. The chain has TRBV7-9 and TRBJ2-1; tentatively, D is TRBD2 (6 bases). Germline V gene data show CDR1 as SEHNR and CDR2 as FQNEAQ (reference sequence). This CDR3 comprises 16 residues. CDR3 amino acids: CASSTPGLIADNERFF. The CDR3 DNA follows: TGTGCCAGCAGCACACCGGGACTCATTGCCGACAATGAGCGGTTCTTC.

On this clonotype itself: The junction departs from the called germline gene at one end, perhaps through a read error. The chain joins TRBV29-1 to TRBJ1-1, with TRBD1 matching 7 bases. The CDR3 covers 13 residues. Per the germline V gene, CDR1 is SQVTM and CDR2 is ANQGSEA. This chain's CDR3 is CSVGTGWNAEAFF. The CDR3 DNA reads TGCAGCGTTGGGACAGGTTGGAACGCTGAAGCTTTCTTT.

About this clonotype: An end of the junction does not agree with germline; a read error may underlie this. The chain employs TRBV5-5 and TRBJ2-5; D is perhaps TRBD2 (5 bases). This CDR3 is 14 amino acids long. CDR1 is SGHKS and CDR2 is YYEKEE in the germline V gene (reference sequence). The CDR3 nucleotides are TGTGTCAGCAGCTACCGAGGACTCCAAGAGACCCAGTACTTC. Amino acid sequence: CVSSYRGLQETQYF.

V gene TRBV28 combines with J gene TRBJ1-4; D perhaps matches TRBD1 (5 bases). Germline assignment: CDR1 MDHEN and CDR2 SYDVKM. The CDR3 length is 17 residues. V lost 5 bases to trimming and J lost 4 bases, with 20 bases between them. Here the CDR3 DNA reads TGTGCCAGCAGTCCCACCCTCCCGACAGAAATTAATGAAAAACTGTTTTTT. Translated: CASSPTLPTEINEKLFF. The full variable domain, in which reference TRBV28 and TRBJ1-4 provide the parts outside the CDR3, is DVKVTQSSRYLVKRTGEKVFLECVQDMDHENMFWYRQDPGLGLRLIYFSYDVKMKEKGDIPEGYSVSREKKERFSLILESASTNQTSMYLCASSPTLPTEINEKLFFGSGTQLSVL.

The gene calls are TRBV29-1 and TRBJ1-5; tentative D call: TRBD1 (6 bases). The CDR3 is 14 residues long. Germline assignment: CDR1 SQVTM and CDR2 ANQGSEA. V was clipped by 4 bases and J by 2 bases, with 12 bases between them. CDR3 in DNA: TGCAGCGTTGCAGGGCCAGGGGGCAATCAGCCCCAGCATTTT. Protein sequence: CSVAGPGGNQPQHF. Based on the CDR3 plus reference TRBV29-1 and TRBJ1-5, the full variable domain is SAVISQKPSRDICQRGTSLTIQCQVDSQVTMMFWYRQQPGQSLTLIATANQGSEATYESGFVIDKFPISRPNLTFSTLTVSNMSPEDSSIYLCSVAGPGGNQPQHFGDGTRLSIL.

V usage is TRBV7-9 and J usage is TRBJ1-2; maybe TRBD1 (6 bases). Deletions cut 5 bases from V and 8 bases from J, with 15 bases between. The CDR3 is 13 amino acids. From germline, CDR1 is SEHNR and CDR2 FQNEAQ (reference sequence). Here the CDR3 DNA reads TGTGCCAGCAGCGTAAACAGGGAAGAGGGCTACACCTTC. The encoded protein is CASSVNREEGYTF.

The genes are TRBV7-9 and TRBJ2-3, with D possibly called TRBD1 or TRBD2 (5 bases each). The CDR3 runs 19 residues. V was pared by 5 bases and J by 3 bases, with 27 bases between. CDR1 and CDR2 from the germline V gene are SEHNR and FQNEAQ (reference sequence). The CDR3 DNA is TGTGCCAGCAGCGCACCAATTTCCCTCAGGGCGGAGGCGACAGATACGCAGTATTTT. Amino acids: CASSAPISLRAEATDTQYF.

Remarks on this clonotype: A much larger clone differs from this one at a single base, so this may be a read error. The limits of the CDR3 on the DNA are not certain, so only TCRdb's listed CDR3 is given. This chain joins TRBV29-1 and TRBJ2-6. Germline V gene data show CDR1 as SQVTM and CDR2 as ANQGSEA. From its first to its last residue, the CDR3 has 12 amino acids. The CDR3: CSVGSGANVPTF.